Following are 27 T cell receptor beta chains from one sample sequenced in a study of cytomegalovirus exposure and HLA in healthy donors. A multiplex PCR was run with 60 Vbeta primers and 13 Jbeta primers. Repertoires were generated with immunoSEQ multiplex PCR, while TCRdb's copy carries only in-frame clones and drops some. This table holds around 150,000 clones, around 80% found once. Sequencing was done on a sample of PBMCs. The receptor set was obtained from a boy aged 2 to 10 in good health and CMV-seronegative.

The chain joins TRBV11-3 to TRBJ1-5; a possible D gene is TRBD1 (5 bases). Trimming pared 5 bases from V and 4 bases from J, leaving 15 bases between. From germline, CDR1 is SGHNT and CDR2 YENEEA. The CDR3 is 15 amino acids. The CDR3 spells CASSPNPGPNQPQHF. The DNA of the CDR3 is TGTGCCAGCAGCCCTAATCCAGGGCCGAATCAGCCCCAGCATTTT. Supplemented by reference TRBV11-3 and TRBJ1-5, the full variable domain reads EAGVVQSPRYKIIEKKQPVAFWCNPISGHNTLYWYLQNLGQGPELLIRYENEEAVDDSQLPKDRFSAERLKGVDSTLKIQPAELGDSAVYLCASSPNPGPNQPQHFGDGTRLSIL.

CDR3: CASSRTDGGTEAFF. The CDR3 nucleotides read TGTGCCAGCAGCCGGACAGACGGTGGCACTGAAGCTTTCTTT. V gene TRBV11-1 combines with J gene TRBJ1-1; D possibly corresponds to TRBD1 (6 bases). Per germline, CDR1 SGHAT and CDR2 FQDESV (reference sequence). CDR3 length: 14 residues. V was pared by 5 bases and J by 4 bases, with 14 bases between.

The chain couples TRBV6-5 to TRBJ2-7; 10 nucleotides match TRBD2. Trimming removed 6 bases from V and 12 bases from J; junction bases left unmatched: 11. This CDR3 region has 13 residues. The V gene's germline CDR1 is MNHEY and CDR2 SVGAGI. The CDR3 sequence is CASSTSSGGVPYF. CDR3 in DNA: TGTGCCAGCAGCACATCTAGCGGGGGAGTGCCGTACTTC.

This chain connects TRBV7-6 to TRBJ1-1; perhaps TRBD1 as D (5 bases). CDR3 length: 18 amino acids. The V gene lost 5 bases and the J gene lost 0 bases, with 22 bases spanning the gap. Germline-derived CDR1 and CDR2 are SGHVS and FNYEAQ. CDR3 region: CASSQPRQGGQMNTEAFF. As DNA, the CDR3 is TGTGCCAGCAGCCAGCCTAGGCAGGGTGGGCAAATGAACACTGAAGCTTTCTTT.

The V gene is TRBV7-2, the J gene TRBJ2-1, with a possible D match to TRBD1 (5 bases). The CDR3 totals 15 residues. V was pared by 1 base and J by 0 bases, with 7 bases between. Germline V CDR1 and CDR2: SGHTA, FQGNSA. The CDR3 sequence: CASSLGGTSYNEQFF. CDR3 sequence (DNA): TGTGCCAGCAGCTTAGGGGGCACCTCCTACAATGAGCAGTTCTTC.

This chain links TRBV2 with TRBJ2-1, with D unclear. The V gene lost 5 bases and the J gene lost 7 bases, with 12 bases spanning the gap. The CDR3 runs to 13 residues. Germline V gives CDR1 SNHLY, CDR2 FYNNEI. This CDR3 reads CASSITVRNEQFF. The CDR3 nucleotides are TGTGCCAGCAGTATCACGGTACGGAATGAGCAGTTCTTC.

The chain links TRBV15 to TRBJ2-3, with D possibly TRBD2 on 5 matching bases. The CDR3 is made up of 18 amino acids. Germline CDR1 LNHNV, CDR2 YYDKDF (reference sequence). V was pared by 0 bases and J by 0 bases, with 16 bases between. CDR3 sequence: CATSRDWRRRTSTDTQYF. The CDR3 nucleotides read TGTGCCACCAGCAGAGATTGGAGGCGCAGGACTAGCACAGATACGCAGTATTTT.

In DNA, the CDR3 is TGTGCCAGCTCACCACAAGCGTACACAGATACGCAGTATTTT. This codes for CASSPQAYTDTQYF. The gene calls are TRBV18 and TRBJ2-3; D gene unclear. V lost 1 base, J lost 2 bases, and 7 bases lay in between. CDR3 length: 14 amino acids. The germline V gene encodes CDR1 KGHSH and CDR2 LQKENI.

This chain connects TRBV4-2 to TRBJ1-2; D perhaps matches TRBD1 (5 bases). V was clipped by 1 base and J by 4 bases, with 37 bases between them. The germline V gene has CDR1 LGHNA and CDR2 YNFKEQ. The CDR3 loop spans 23 amino acids. The CDR3 protein is CASSQVLSVPRTLPHGGSYGYTF. The CDR3 DNA reads TGTGCCAGCAGCCAAGTCTTGTCCGTCCCGAGAACGCTTCCACACGGGGGTAGCTATGGCTACACCTTC.

The chain links TRBV6-4 to TRBJ1-6, with 7 bases fitting TRBD1. This CDR3 is built from 16 residues. CDR1 and CDR2 from the germline V gene are MRHNA and SNTAGT. The junction had 4 bases not matched to a gene; V was cut back by 0 bases and J by 5 bases. CDR3 loop: CASSDSTGTDNSPLHF. CDR3 in DNA: TGTGCCAGCAGTGACTCAACCGGGACAGATAATTCACCCCTCCACTTT.

This clone has more than one count but fewer than ten. J is TRBJ2-7 and V is TRBV28, with D tentatively TRBD2 (6 bases). The CDR3 length is 15 residues. V lost 5 bases, J lost 0 bases, and 14 bases lay in between. CDR1 is MDHEN and CDR2 is SYDVKM in the germline V gene. The DNA of the CDR3 is TGTGCCAGCAGTCCGGCCGGGGGAGGCTCCTACGAGCAGTACTTC. It encodes CASSPAGGGSYEQYF.

The chain recombines TRBV23-1 with TRBJ2-3, with D perhaps matching TRBD1 (6 bases). TRBV23-1 is classed as an ORF, of uncertain function. The V end was cut by 7 bases, the J end by 3 bases, with 8 bases between. The CDR3 runs 12 residues. CDR3 region: CASNRETDTQYF. Written as DNA, the CDR3 is TGCGCCAGCAACAGGGAGACAGATACGCAGTATTTT.

With respect to this clone: An end of the junction does not agree with germline; a read error may underlie this. V is TRBV20-1 and J is TRBJ1-2; 7 bases line up with TRBD1. Germline CDR1 reads DFQATT; CDR2 reads SNEGSKA (reference sequence). CDR3 size: 11 residues. CDR3 nucleotides: TGCAGTGCTAGCCCCTCGGGACAGCTCGCCTTC. Translating it yields CSASPSGQLAF.

The table lists this clone with a few counts. V and J are TRBV9 and TRBJ1-1, with 10 bases lining up with TRBD1. V was pared by 2 bases and J by 7 bases, with 8 bases of the junction left unmatched. Germline loops: CDR1 SGDLS, CDR2 YYNGEE. This CDR3 is 15 amino acids long. The CDR3 spells CASSVQDRGDSEAFF. The CDR3 DNA is TGTGCCAGCAGCGTTCAGGACAGGGGGGATAGTGAAGCTTTCTTT.

The rearrangement joins TRBV30 to TRBJ1-3, with D maybe TRBD1 (6 bases). The germline CDR1 and CDR2 sequences are GTSNPN and SVGIG (reference sequence). Trimming cost V 2 bases and J 0 bases, with 11 bases left between them. CDR3 size: 15 residues. The CDR3 loop reads CAWSHGGASGNTIYF. The CDR3 DNA sequence: TGTGCCTGGAGTCACGGGGGGGCCTCTGGAAACACCATATATTTT.

The gene calls are TRBV12-5 and TRBJ1-1; perhaps TRBD1 as D (6 bases). Trimming shortened V by 1 base and J by 0 bases, and 6 bases separated the two germline ends. This CDR3 region has 14 residues. Germline V CDR1 and CDR2: LGHNT, FRNRAP. The CDR3 coding sequence is TGTGCTAGTGGTTTGGGACAGGTGAACACTGAAGCTTTCTTT. Protein sequence: CASGLGQVNTEAFF.

The chain joins TRBV14 to TRBJ2-1; 9 bases align to TRBD2. CDR1 is SGHDN and CDR2 is FVKESK in the germline V gene. The CDR3 totals 22 residues. Losses at the gene ends were 4 bases for V and 3 bases for J; bases not matched to a gene: 25. The CDR3 reads CASSLMYHRGLAGTPFYNEQFF. Here the CDR3 DNA reads TGTGCCAGCAGCCTCATGTACCATAGGGGGCTAGCGGGAACCCCTTTCTACAATGAGCAGTTCTTC.

The chain uses TRBV5-1 and TRBJ2-7, with D possibly matching TRBD1 (6 bases). The CDR3 extends over 15 amino acids. V gave up 3 bases and J gave up 2 bases, with 15 bases separating them. CDR1 and CDR2 from the germline V gene are SGHRS and YFSETQ. The CDR3 nucleotides are TGCGCCAGCAGCTCTATAGGCCGGGACACCTACGAGCAGTACTTC. This sequence encodes CASSSIGRDTYEQYF.

CDR3 protein: CASSSFGQKNTEAFF. CDR3 in DNA: TGTGCCAGCTCCAGCTTCGGACAGAAGAACACTGAAGCTTTCTTT. The rearrangement links TRBV28 to TRBJ1-1; D is possibly TRBD1 (6 bases). In germline, CDR1 is MDHEN, CDR2 SYDVKM. The CDR3 length is 15 residues. The V end lost 8 bases, the J end lost 1 base, and 17 bases lay between the germline ends.

This clone was seen a handful of times. The J gene is TRBJ1-1, the V gene TRBV4-1; TRBD1 matches 7 bases. Germline values: CDR1 MGHRA, CDR2 YSYEKL. The CDR3 spans 15 residues. Germline trimming cut 2 bases from V and 4 bases from J; bases unmatched to any gene: 7. The CDR3 loop is CASSQSDTGVTEAFF. CDR3 DNA: TGCGCCAGCAGCCAATCGGATACAGGGGTCACTGAAGCTTTCTTT.

A single count supports this clone. This sequence joins TRBV6-5 and TRBJ1-2; 8 bases align to TRBD1. Germline assignment: CDR1 MNHEY and CDR2 SVGAGI. The CDR3 is made up of 16 amino acids. The junction had 10 bases not matched to a gene; V was cut back by 1 base and J by 6 bases. Here the CDR3 DNA reads TGTGCCAGCAGTTACTTATCTACAGGGGGAGATAATGGCTACACCTTC. Protein: CASSYLSTGGDNGYTF.

The chain recombines TRBV12-5 with TRBJ2-5; 8 bases map to TRBD1. Looked up from germline, CDR1 is LGHNT and CDR2 is FRNRAP. The CDR3 runs 14 residues. V shed 7 bases, J shed 1 base, and the junction held 5 bases outside the gene matches. CDR3 residues: CASDRGTGQETQYF. The CDR3 DNA sequence: TGTGCTAGTGATCGCGGGACAGGCCAAGAGACCCAGTACTTC.

The rearrangement uses TRBV5-1 and TRBJ2-3; D perhaps matches TRBD1 (6 bases). V dropped 2 bases and J dropped 0 bases, with 16 bases sitting between them. The CDR3 runs to 17 residues. CDR1 is SGHRS and CDR2 is YFSETQ in the germline V gene. Written as DNA, the CDR3 is TGCGCCAGCAGCTTCCTTTCGGGGCAGGGGAGCACAGATACGCAGTATTTT. Translation gives CASSFLSGQGSTDTQYF.

This chain joins TRBV18 and TRBJ2-7, with 11 bases that match TRBD2. Germline V gene lookup returns CDR1 KGHSH and CDR2 LQKENI. Unmatched junction bases numbered 6, after V lost 8 bases and J lost 6 bases. CDR3 length: 13 amino acids. The CDR3 region is CASRGTSGREQYF. DNA of the CDR3: TGTGCCAGCCGCGGGACTAGCGGTCGCGAGCAGTACTTC.

The V and J genes are TRBV7-2 and TRBJ2-5; the match to TRBD2 covers 8 bases. The CDR3 has 16 amino acids. Germline lookup yields CDR1 SGHTA and CDR2 FQGNSA. J was trimmed by 4 bases and V by 6 bases; bases with no gene match: 13. This chain's CDR3 is CASSSDLIAGRETQYF. CDR3 sequence (DNA): TGTGCCAGCAGTTCCGACCTAATAGCGGGGAGAGAGACCCAGTACTTC.

The rearrangement uses TRBV27 and TRBJ1-1, with D hard to call. The CDR3 loop spans 14 amino acids. CDR1 and CDR2 from the germline V gene are MNHEY and SMNVEV (reference sequence). Trimming left V 3 bases short and J 2 bases short, with 10 bases between. The CDR3 DNA reads TGTGCCAGCAGTTTCCAGAGGATTAACACTGAAGCTTTCTTT. Amino acid sequence: CASSFQRINTEAFF.

The chain links TRBV2 to TRBJ2-7; no reliable D call. Deletions cut 2 bases from V and 0 bases from J, with 11 bases between. This CDR3 comprises 15 residues. Per the germline V gene, CDR1 is SNHLY and CDR2 is FYNNEI. CDR3 coding DNA: TGTGCCAGCAGTGAACTCCGACGGAGCTCCTACGAGCAGTACTTC. Amino acids: CASSELRRSSYEQYF. Drawing the rest from reference TRBV2 and TRBJ2-7, the complete variable domain is EPEVTQTPSHQVTQMGQEVILRCVPISNHLYFYWYRQILGQKVEFLVSFYNNEISEKSEIFDDQFSVERPDGSNFTLKIRSTKLEDSAMYFCASSELRRSSYEQYFGPGTRLTVT.